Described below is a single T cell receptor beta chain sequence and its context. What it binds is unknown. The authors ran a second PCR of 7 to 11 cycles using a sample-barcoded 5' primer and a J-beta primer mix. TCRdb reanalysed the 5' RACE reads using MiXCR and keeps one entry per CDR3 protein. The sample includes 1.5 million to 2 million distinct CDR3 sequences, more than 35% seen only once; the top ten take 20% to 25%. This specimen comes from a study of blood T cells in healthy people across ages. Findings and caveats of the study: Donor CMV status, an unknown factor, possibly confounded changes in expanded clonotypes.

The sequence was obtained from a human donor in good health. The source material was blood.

The CDR3 nucleotides are TGTGCCTCCTCCGGGCACGGTAGTGGCTACACCTTC. It yields the protein CASSGHGSGYTF. The V call is TRBV3-1, the J call TRBJ1-2; D not resolved. The CDR3 length is 12 residues. Trimming cost V 11 bases and J 7 bases, with 17 bases left between them. CDR1 LGHDT and CDR2 YNNKEL come from the germline V gene (reference sequence).